The 25 T cell receptor beta chains presented below share a single source sample, sequenced in a study of naive and memory T cell subsets. Both TRBC1 and TRBC2 were covered by a beta constant-region primer of two equimolar oligonucleotides. TCRdb re-called the UMI-ligation and nested PCR reads through MiXCR, storing one row per CDR3 protein. The data contain 150,000 or so distinct CDR3 sequences, about 17% of them singletons. Sample: naive CD4+ T cells from blood. The receptors were sampled from a human donor in good health.

This clonotype came up a few times. CDR3 protein: CASSLDAAYEQYF. Written as DNA, the CDR3 is TGTGCCAGCAGCCTAGACGCCGCCTACGAGCAGTACTTC. The chain combines TRBV3-1 with TRBJ2-7; D not certain. V gave up 4 bases and J gave up 2 bases, with 9 bases separating them. CDR3 size: 13 residues. Germline V lookup: CDR1 LGHDT, CDR2 YNNKEL (reference sequence).

This rearrangement joins TRBV7-2 to TRBJ2-1; 7 bases are shared with TRBD2. The CDR3 consists of 17 residues. After removal of 5 bases from V and 4 bases from J, the junction contained 14 bases not matched to a gene. Germline loops: CDR1 SGHTA, CDR2 FQGNSA. CDR3 nucleotide sequence: TGTGCCAGCAGCGCCTCTGGGGGGGTAGCGGAGTACAATGAGCAGTTCTTC. This encodes CASSASGGVAEYNEQFF.

The chain is built from TRBV10-3 and TRBJ2-2; weak D call: TRBD1 (5 bases). Germline V gene lookup returns CDR1 ENHRY and CDR2 SYGVKD. Trimming removed 2 bases at V and 0 bases at J, with 7 bases between. The CDR3 runs to 15 residues. The CDR3, as DNA: TGTGCCATCAGTGAGAAGGGGCCGAACACCGGGGAGCTGTTTTTT. Translated: CAISEKGPNTGELFF.

The CDR3 DNA reads TGTGCCAGCAGAACCGGGACAGGGCGATTTCAGCCCCAGCATTTT. This gives the protein CASRTGTGRFQPQHF. The chain links TRBV6-2 or TRBV6-3 to TRBJ1-5, with 9 positions matching TRBD1. J lost 6 bases, V lost 6 bases, and 9 bases had no gene match. CDR1 and CDR2 (germline): MNHEY, SVGEGT. This CDR3 is built from 15 residues.

This clonotype came up a few times. The chain carries TRBV30 and TRBJ2-7, with 11 bases that match TRBD1. Germline CDR1 and CDR2: GTSNPN and SVGIG (reference sequence). This CDR3 region has 17 residues. J lost 0 bases, V lost 4 bases, and 11 bases had no gene match. CDR3 DNA sequence: TGTGCCTGGACAAACCCCGGGACAGGGGGAAGCTCCTACGAGCAGTACTTC. Protein: CAWTNPGTGGSSYEQYF. The variable domain in full, with the rest retrieved from reference TRBV30 and TRBJ2-7, is SQTIHQWPATLVQPVGSPLSLECTVEGTSNPNLYWYRQAAGRGLQLLFYSVGIGQISSEVPQNLSASRPQDRQFILSSKKLLLSDSGFYLCAWTNPGTGGSSYEQYFGPGTRLTVT.

The chain uses TRBV10-3 and TRBJ2-1; D may be TRBD1 or TRBD2 (7 bases each). There are 15 residues in the CDR3. Germline loops: CDR1 ENHRY, CDR2 SYGVKD. Between the trimmed V and J ends, which lost 8 bases and 4 bases, there was a span of 18 bases. The CDR3 nucleotides read TGTGCCATCGGGGGAAGCGGGGACAGATACAATGAGCAGTTCTTC. This codes for CAIGGSGDRYNEQFF.

This clonotype was counted between two and nine times. The chain couples TRBV5-1 to TRBJ1-5, with 8 bases lining up with TRBD1. CDR1 SGHRS and CDR2 YFSETQ come from the germline V gene. The CDR3 is made up of 15 amino acids. The junction had 7 bases not matched to a gene; V was cut back by 3 bases and J by 5 bases. The DNA of the CDR3 is TGCGCCAGCAGCTACCAGGGGGGACAGGATCAGCCCCAGCATTTT. Protein: CASSYQGGQDQPQHF.

In its sample, this clonotype was seen a few times. The chain has TRBV4-1 and TRBJ1-3, with a tentative D call TRBD1 (5 bases). Germline assignment: CDR1 MGHRA and CDR2 YSYEKL. Trimming shortened V by 0 bases and J by 4 bases, and 10 bases separated the two germline ends. The CDR3 extends over 15 amino acids. The DNA of the CDR3 is TGCGCCAGCAGCCAAGAGGTGGGGGTCGGAAACACCATATATTTT. Amino acid sequence: CASSQEVGVGNTIYF.

This rearrangement joins TRBV12-3 or TRBV12-4 to TRBJ1-5, with D perhaps TRBD1 (6 bases). The CDR3 loop spans 17 amino acids. The V and J ends lost 5 bases and 6 bases respectively, with 23 bases between them. The CDR3 DNA reads TGTGCCAGCAGTCCTACTACAGGGATTATCTTCGGTCAGCCCCAGCATTTT. It translates to CASSPTTGIIFGQPQHF.

The chain couples TRBV5-1 to TRBJ2-7; D gene uncertain. V was pared by 1 base and J by 6 bases, with 11 bases between. The CDR3 is 13 residues long. Germline V CDR1 and CDR2: SGHRS, YFSETQ. CDR3 DNA sequence: TGCGCCAGCAGCTTGTCTGGGGTACCCGAGCAGTACTTC. Encoded protein: CASSLSGVPEQYF.

This clonotype is a singleton in its sample. V usage is TRBV19 and J usage is TRBJ1-5, with D possibly matching TRBD1 (5 bases). The germline CDR1 and CDR2 sequences are LNHDA and SQIVND (reference sequence). This CDR3 has 15 amino acids. V was shortened by 2 bases and J by 0 bases, with 8 bases between the two germline ends. CDR3 nucleotide sequence: TGTGCCAGTAGTATAACAGGCGATAGCAATCAGCCCCAGCATTTT. It translates to CASSITGDSNQPQHF.

The V and J genes are TRBV5-1 and TRBJ2-1; 7 nucleotides match TRBD1. Germline CDR1 SGHRS, CDR2 YFSETQ. CDR3 size: 14 residues. J lost 4 bases, V lost 5 bases, and 6 bases had no gene match. DNA of the CDR3: TGCGCCAGCAGACCGGGACAGCTGTACAATGAGCAGTTCTTC. Protein: CASRPGQLYNEQFF.

This CDR3 reads CASSVPGGHPYEQYF. CDR3 coding DNA: TGTGCCAGCAGTGTCCCAGGGGGGCACCCCTACGAGCAGTACTTC. The chain joins TRBV2 to TRBJ2-7, with TRBD1 as a possible D gene (7 bases). V was cut by 4 bases and J by 2 bases, with 15 bases left in between. Per the germline V gene, CDR1 is SNHLY and CDR2 is FYNNEI. The CDR3 is 15 residues long.

The gene calls are TRBV6-6 and TRBJ2-2; a possible D gene is TRBD1 (6 bases). Per germline, CDR1 MNHNY and CDR2 SVGAGI (reference sequence). The CDR3 has 17 amino acids. The V and J ends lost 4 bases and 2 bases respectively, with 17 bases between them. CDR3: CASSFNTGTSNTGELFF. CDR3 nucleotide sequence: TGTGCCAGCAGTTTTAATACCGGGACATCCAACACCGGGGAGCTGTTTTTT.

The table lists this clonotype with a few counts. The CDR3 nucleotides read TGCGCCAGCATCCAAGGTGGACAGGCACAAGAGACCCAGTACTTC. Translating it yields CASIQGGQAQETQYF. This chain connects TRBV5-1 to TRBJ2-5; TRBD1 matches 7 bases. With 6 bases clipped from V and 2 bases from J, the junction kept 10 bases outside the gene matches. Germline V gives CDR1 SGHRS, CDR2 YFSETQ. The CDR3 covers 15 residues.

This clonotype was seen a few times. The CDR3 nucleotides read TGTGCCAGCAGTAGAGCAGGGGGAACTGAAGCTTTCTTT. Its translation: CASSRAGGTEAFF. The rearrangement joins TRBV3-1 to TRBJ1-1; 7 positions agree with TRBD1. This CDR3 is built from 13 residues. Germline assignment: CDR1 LGHDT and CDR2 YNNKEL (reference sequence). The trim removed 6 bases at V and 5 bases at J, leaving 6 bases unmatched.

This clonotype was seen only a few times. The chain links TRBV2 to TRBJ2-7; possible D gene TRBD2, 5 bases. V lost 4 bases, J lost 6 bases, and 13 bases lay in between. The CDR3 totals 13 residues. Germline V gives CDR1 SNHLY, CDR2 FYNNEI. The CDR3 bases are TGTGCCAGCAGTGTCGGGGAATTGAGCGAGCAGTACTTC. It translates to CASSVGELSEQYF.

The J gene is TRBJ1-1, the V gene TRBV6-1; 9 bases match TRBD1. Germline V CDR1 and CDR2: MNHNS, SASEGT. The CDR3 loop spans 14 amino acids. V gave up 3 bases and J gave up 5 bases; unmatched junction bases: 4. CDR3 sequence: CASSEDRGDTEAFF. CDR3 bases: TGTGCCAGCAGTGAGGACAGGGGAGATACTGAAGCTTTCTTT.

This clonotype was found a few times. The chain employs TRBV20-1 and TRBJ2-2, with D unclear. The CDR3 is 11 amino acids. Trimming shortened V by 5 bases and J by 5 bases, and 6 bases separated the two germline ends. Germline V gene sequence: CDR1 DFQATT, CDR2 SNEGSKA (reference sequence). CDR3 in amino acids: CSASQTGELFF. DNA for the CDR3: TGCAGTGCTTCACAAACCGGGGAGCTGTTTTTT.

This sequence joins TRBV7-2 and TRBJ1-5; D unresolved. The CDR3 runs 14 residues. V lost 2 bases to trimming and J lost 9 bases, with 14 bases between them. Per the germline V gene, CDR1 is SGHTA and CDR2 is FQGNSA. CDR3 sequence (DNA): TGTGCCAGCAGCTTATACGATTCTGTGGTGCCCCAGCATTTT. Translating it yields CASSLYDSVVPQHF.

This clonotype appeared a few times. The J gene is TRBJ2-5, the V gene TRBV20-1; no firm D call. The V and J ends lost 0 bases and 4 bases respectively, with 6 bases between them. The CDR3 spans 12 residues. Germline values: CDR1 DFQATT, CDR2 SNEGSKA (reference sequence). The CDR3, as DNA: TGCAGTGCTAGAGAAGCTCTAGAGACCCAGTACTTC. Its protein product is CSAREALETQYF.

V gene TRBV5-1 combines with J gene TRBJ2-7; possibly TRBD1 or TRBD2 for D (5 bases each). Germline-derived CDR1 and CDR2 are SGHRS and YFSETQ. The ends were cut back, 5 bases at V and 5 bases at J, with 11 bases in the middle. The CDR3 is 12 amino acids. CDR3 residues: CASRRGEDEQYF. CDR3 bases: TGCGCCAGCAGGAGAGGGGAAGACGAGCAGTACTTC.

This clonotype came up a few times. The chain joins TRBV15 to TRBJ2-1, with D possibly TRBD2 on 6 matching bases. The germline gives CDR1 LNHNV, CDR2 YYDKDF (reference sequence). Trimming cost V 1 base and J 2 bases, with 9 bases left between them. The CDR3 loop spans 15 amino acids. CDR3 in amino acids: CATSRGPGAYNEQFF. The CDR3 DNA reads as TGTGCCACCAGCAGAGGCCCGGGGGCCTACAATGAGCAGTTCTTC.

This clonotype turned up a few times. This chain links TRBV6-2 or TRBV6-3 with TRBJ1-1; D gene uncertain. This CDR3 spans 13 amino acids. The ends were cut back, 2 bases at V and 1 base at J, with 5 bases in the middle. Per germline, CDR1 MNHEY and CDR2 SVGEGT. The CDR3 DNA follows: TGTGCCAGCAGTTACCCGAAGAACACTGAAGCTTTCTTT. This encodes CASSYPKNTEAFF.

The V gene is TRBV7-2, the J gene TRBJ2-3; 11 bases agree with TRBD1. CDR3 length equals 21 residues. CDR1 is SGHTA, CDR2 FQGNSA, per germline. V shed 4 bases and J 2 bases; nucleotides not matched to a gene: 20. CDR3 sequence reads: CASSSNSGTGGTGASTDTQYF. The DNA of the CDR3 is TGTGCCAGCAGCTCCAACTCCGGGACAGGGGGAACAGGCGCCTCCACAGATACGCAGTATTTT.